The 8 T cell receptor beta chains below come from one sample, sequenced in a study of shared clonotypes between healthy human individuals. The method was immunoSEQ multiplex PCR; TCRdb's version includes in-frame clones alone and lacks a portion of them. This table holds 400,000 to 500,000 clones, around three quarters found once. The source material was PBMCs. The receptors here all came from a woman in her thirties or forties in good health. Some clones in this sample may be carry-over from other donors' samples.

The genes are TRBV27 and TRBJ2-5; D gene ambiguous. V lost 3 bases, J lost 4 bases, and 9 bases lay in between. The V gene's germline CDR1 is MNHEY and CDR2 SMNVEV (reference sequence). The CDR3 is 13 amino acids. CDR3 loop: CASSLAGAETQYF. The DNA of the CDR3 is TGTGCCAGCAGTTTGGCCGGTGCAGAGACCCAGTACTTC.

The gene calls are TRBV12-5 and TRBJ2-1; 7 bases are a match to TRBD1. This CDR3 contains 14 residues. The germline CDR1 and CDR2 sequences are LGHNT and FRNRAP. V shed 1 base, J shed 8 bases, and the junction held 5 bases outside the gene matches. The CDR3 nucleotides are TGTGCTAGTGGTTTGGGACAGGGAGTCGATGAGCAGTTCTTC. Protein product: CASGLGQGVDEQFF.

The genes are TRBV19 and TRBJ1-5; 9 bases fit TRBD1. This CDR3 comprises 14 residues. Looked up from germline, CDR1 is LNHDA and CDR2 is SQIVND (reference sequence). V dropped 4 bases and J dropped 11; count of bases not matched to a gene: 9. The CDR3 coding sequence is TGTGCCAGTAGTAGTGGGACAGGGAATTTTGCCCAGCATTTT. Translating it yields CASSSGTGNFAQHF.

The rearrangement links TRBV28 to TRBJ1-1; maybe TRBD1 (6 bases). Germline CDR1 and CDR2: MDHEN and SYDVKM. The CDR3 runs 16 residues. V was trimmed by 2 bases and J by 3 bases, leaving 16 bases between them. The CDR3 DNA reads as TGTGCCAGCAGTTTAGGGGGGGCAGGGAGGCACACTGAAGCTTTCTTT. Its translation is CASSLGGAGRHTEAFF. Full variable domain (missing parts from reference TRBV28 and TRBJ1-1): DVKVTQSSRYLVKRTGEKVFLECVQDMDHENMFWYRQDPGLGLRLIYFSYDVKMKEKGDIPEGYSVSREKKERFSLILESASTNQTSMYLCASSLGGAGRHTEAFFGQGTRLTVV.

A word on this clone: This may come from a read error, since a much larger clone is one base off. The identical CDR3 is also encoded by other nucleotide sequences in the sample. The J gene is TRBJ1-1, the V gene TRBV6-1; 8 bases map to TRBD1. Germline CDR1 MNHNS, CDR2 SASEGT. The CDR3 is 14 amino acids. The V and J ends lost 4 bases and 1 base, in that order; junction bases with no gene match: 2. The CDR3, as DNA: TGTGCCAGCAGTGGAGGACAGGGGAACACTGAAGCTTTCTTT. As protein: CASSGGQGNTEAFF.

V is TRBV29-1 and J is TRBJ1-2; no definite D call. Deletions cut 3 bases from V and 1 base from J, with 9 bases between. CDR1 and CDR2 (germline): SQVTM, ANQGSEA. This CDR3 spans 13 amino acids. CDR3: CSVDPQNNYGYTF. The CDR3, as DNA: TGCAGCGTTGACCCCCAGAATAACTATGGCTACACCTTC.

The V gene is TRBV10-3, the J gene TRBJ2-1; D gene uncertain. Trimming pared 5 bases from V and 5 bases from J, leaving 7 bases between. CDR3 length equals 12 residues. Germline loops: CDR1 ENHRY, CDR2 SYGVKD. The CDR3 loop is CAISSLNNEQFF. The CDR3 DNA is TGTGCCATCAGTTCCTTAAACAATGAGCAGTTCTTC.

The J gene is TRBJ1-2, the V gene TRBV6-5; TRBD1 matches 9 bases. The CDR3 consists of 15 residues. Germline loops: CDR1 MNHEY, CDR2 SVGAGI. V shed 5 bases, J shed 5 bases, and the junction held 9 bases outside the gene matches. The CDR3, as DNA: TGTGCCAGCAGTCCCTCGGGACAGGGCCAGTATGGCTACACCTTC. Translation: CASSPSGQGQYGYTF.